This TCR beta chain is drawn from a study of shared clonotypes between healthy human individuals. Study-level information: CD4 naive and memory got three plates each, CD8 naive two, CD8 memory one. Findings and limits, study-wide: Clonotypes shared by all four sorted-subset donors had higher generation probabilities than non-shared clonotypes. Clonotypes that were shared across four donors made up approximately 5% of naive CD4 clonotypes.

V shed 5 bases and J 5 bases; nucleotides not matched to a gene: 6. Germline V gives CDR1 MDHEN, CDR2 SYDVKM. This CDR3 is 15 amino acids long. This clone was seen a single time. The antigen is undetermined. It was CD45RO-negative cells, positively selected for CCR7, that made up naive CD8 cells, with terminally differentiated effector memory CD45RA+ cells excluded. The authors ran the assay at deep level. The protocol was immunoSEQ multiplex PCR, while the TCRdb copy is restricted to in-frame clones and leaves out a portion. The sample gives approximately 840,000 clones, about 96% of which show up once; over 0.2% is in the top ten.

The chain has TRBV28 and TRBJ2-1, with 10 nucleotides matching TRBD2. The receptor was derived from a man aged 30 to 45 in good health. The sample consisted of naive CD8+ T cells sorted from blood. The DNA of the CDR3 is TGTGCCAGCAGTCCCGGGACTAGCGCTAACAATGAGCAGTTCTTC. It encodes CASSPGTSANNEQFF.